Listed below are T cell receptor beta chains from one sample, sequenced in a study of T cell responses to AZD1222 COVID-19 vaccine. Clones were read by immunoSEQ multiplex PCR, and TCRdb kept only the in-frame ones, dropping some. The data hold over 150,000 clones, with under 95% observed a single time. This material consisted of peripheral blood, taken on day 0 of AZD1222 vaccination. The receptors come from an adult in good health. CDR3s include the opening cysteine and the closing phenylalanine or tryptophan. A D gene is named only where the DNA matches it firmly. Expanded clones are given a class, and other clones once, few, many or no size at all.

.,.,TRBV19,TRBJ1-2,TGTGCCAGTAGTGGGACGGGAGCAGACTATGGCTACACCTTC,CASSGTGADYGYTF
.,.,TRBV28,TRBJ2-1,TGTGCCAGCAGTTTTGATTGGGAGCAGTTCTTC,CASSFDWEQFF
.,.,TRBV7-2,TRBJ1-1,TGTGCCAGCAGCTTCAGTCAGAACACTGAAGCTTTCTTT,CASSFSQNTEAFF
.,.,TRBV7-9,TRBJ1-4,TGTGCCAGCAGAAAAGGGGGGTTTGAGGAAAAACTGTTTTTT,CASRKGGFEEKLFF
.,.,TRBV18,TRBJ2-3,TGTGCCAGCTCACCATTAGGAGGGTCGGGCACAGATACGCAGTATTTT,CASSPLGGSGTDTQYF
.,.,TRBV7-9,TRBJ1-3,TGTGCCAGCAGCTTAGCAGGGTCCGGAAACACCATATATTTT,CASSLAGSGNTIYF
.,once,TRBV9,TRBJ1-6,TGTGCCAGCAGCGTAGTAGGGCAGGATTCACCCCTCCACTTT,CASSVVGQDSPLHF
TRBD1,.,TRBV2,TRBJ1-1,TGTGCCAGCAGGGGACAGGGGTTGAGGAACACTGAAGCTTTCTTT,CASRGQGLRNTEAFF
.,.,TRBV28,TRBJ2-7,TGTGCCAGCAGTCCGACACCCCTGGACAGAAACTACGAGCAGTACTTC,CASSPTPLDRNYEQYF
.,.,TRBV7-2,TRBJ1-1,TGTGCCAGCGGCTTCGGATGGGGGACAATGAACACTGAAGCTTTCTTT,CASGFGWGTMNTEAFF
.,.,TRBV9,TRBJ2-7,TGTGCCAGCAGCGTAGGGGTGGGGGACCTATACGAGCAGTACTTC,CASSVGVGDLYEQYF
TRBD1,.,TRBV4-2,TRBJ1-6,TGTGCCAGCAGCCGAGACGTTGCGGGACAGTTAAATTCACCCCTCCACTTT,CASSRDVAGQLNSPLHF
.,.,TRBV21-1,TRBJ2-2,TGTGCCAGCAGCGGGCGGGACCGGACAGGGGTGAGCGGGGAGCTGTTTTTT,CASSGRDRTGVSGELFF
TRBD2,.,TRBV6-1,TRBJ2-3,TGTGCCAGCAGTGAATCGGGACTAGCGATGACGGGAGATTCAGATACGCAGTATTTT,CASSESGLAMTGDSDTQYF
.,.,TRBV2,TRBJ2-1,TGTGCCAGCAGTGACAGGGGCCCCATCGATGAGCAGTTCTTC,CASSDRGPIDEQFF
TRBD1,few,TRBV7-9,TRBJ1-1,TGTGCCAGCAGCCCTGGACAGGGCCGAGAGAACACTGAAGCTTTCTTT,CASSPGQGRENTEAFF
.,.,TRBV18,TRBJ2-3,TGTGCCAGCTCACCGCCGGCGGGCCCCGAAACAGATACGCAGTATTTT,CASSPPAGPETDTQYF
.,.,TRBV18,TRBJ1-6,TGTGCCAGCTCACCTCCGGGACGTTCTAATTCACCCCTCCACTTT,CASSPPGRSNSPLHF
.,.,TRBV28,TRBJ1-1,TGTGCCAGCAGCCCGTTACCCGTCACTGAAGCTTTCTTT,CASSPLPVTEAFF
TRBD1,.,TRBV10-3,TRBJ1-5,TGTGCCATCAGTACAGGGGGCGCTGGGGGACAGCCCCAGCATTTT,CAISTGGAGGQPQHF
.,once,TRBV27,TRBJ1-1,TGTGCCAGCAGCTCCGCTTCCCTTGGCACTGAAGCTTTCTTT,CASSSASLGTEAFF
TRBD1,.,TRBV5-1,TRBJ1-6,TGCGCCAGCAGGACAGGGTCGACAAATTCACCCCTCCACTTT,CASRTGSTNSPLHF
.,.,TRBV7-9,TRBJ1-2,TGTGCCAGCAGCTTAGCAATCAATGACTATGGCTACACCTTC,CASSLAINDYGYTF
TRBD1,.,TRBV18,TRBJ2-2,TGTGCCAGCTCCGGGACAGGGAACGGGGAGCTGTTTTTT,CASSGTGNGELFF
TRBD2,.,TRBV29-1,TRBJ2-1,TGCAGCGTTCCATCGGTGGGGACTAGCGGGTACAATGAGCAGTTCTTC,CSVPSVGTSGYNEQFF
.,.,TRBV6-5,TRBJ1-2,TGTGCCAGCAGTTACGGGTCCTCAGCTAACTATGGCTACACCTTC,CASSYGSSANYGYTF
TRBD2,.,TRBV18,TRBJ2-3,TGTGCCAGCTCCCCAGCGAACGGGGGGGGCACAGATACGCAGTATTTT,CASSPANGGGTDTQYF
TRBD2,.,TRBV6-6,TRBJ2-3,TGTGCCAGCACTCGACTGGGACTAGCGGGAGGGACAAGCACAGATACGCAGTATTTT,CASTRLGLAGGTSTDTQYF
.,.,TRBV9,TRBJ2-2,TGTGCCAGCAGCGTCGCGGCCGGGGAGCTGTTTTTT,CASSVAAGELFF
.,.,TRBV11-3,TRBJ1-2,TGTGCCAGCAGCCCCAGCACCGGTAACTATGGCTACACCTTC,CASSPSTGNYGYTF